The 4 T cell receptor beta chains given below trace back to one sample, sequenced in a study of post-analysis software for immune sequencing data. Prepared TCR beta cDNA libraries contained unique molecular identifiers. MiXCR, applied by TCRdb to the PCR reads, yields one record per CDR3 protein. The data contain more than 350,000 distinct CDR3 sequences, 39% of them singletons. Overall study findings and caveats: Several TRBV segments were more frequent in patients than controls; TRBV5-6, TRBV5-1 and TRBV20-1 belonged to this group.

These TCRs are of unknown antigen specificity. Sequences were obtained from blood. These receptors were obtained from a girl aged 2 to 10 with multiple sclerosis.

V gene TRBV4-3 combines with J gene TRBJ2-1; D gene unclear. CDR1 is LGHNA and CDR2 is YSLEER in the germline V gene. The CDR3 is 16 amino acids. Trimming cost V 0 bases and J 3 bases, with 12 bases left between them. CDR3 protein: CASSQDGQFDYNEQFF. As DNA, the CDR3 is TGCGCCAGCAGCCAAGACGGGCAGTTCGACTACAATGAGCAGTTCTTC.

The chain combines TRBV28 with TRBJ2-5; D not certain. The CDR3 loop spans 15 amino acids. V dropped 5 bases and J dropped 1 base, with 14 bases sitting between them. Per the germline V gene, CDR1 is MDHEN and CDR2 is SYDVKM. CDR3 residues: CASSTWLGSQETQYF. The DNA for the CDR3 is TGTGCCAGCAGTACTTGGCTGGGATCCCAAGAGACCCAGTACTTC.

This clonotype came up many times. The gene calls are TRBV29-1 and TRBJ2-1, with D possibly matching TRBD2 (6 bases). The germline V gene has CDR1 SQVTM and CDR2 ANQGSEA. Trimming removed 6 bases from V and 7 bases from J, with 7 bases in between. The CDR3 loop spans 10 amino acids. The CDR3 DNA reads as TGCAGCGTCGGAGGGAATGAGCAGTTCTTC. This translates into CSVGGNEQFF.

This clonotype has just a few counts. The chain uses TRBV29-1 and TRBJ2-1; TRBD1 agrees at 7 bases. The CDR3 sequence is 12 residues long. Germline loops: CDR1 SQVTM, CDR2 ANQGSEA. V lost 7 bases, J lost 10 bases, and 10 bases stayed unmatched. This chain's CDR3 is CSARDRVKEQFF. As DNA, the CDR3 is TGCAGCGCCCGTGACAGGGTTAAGGAGCAGTTCTTC.